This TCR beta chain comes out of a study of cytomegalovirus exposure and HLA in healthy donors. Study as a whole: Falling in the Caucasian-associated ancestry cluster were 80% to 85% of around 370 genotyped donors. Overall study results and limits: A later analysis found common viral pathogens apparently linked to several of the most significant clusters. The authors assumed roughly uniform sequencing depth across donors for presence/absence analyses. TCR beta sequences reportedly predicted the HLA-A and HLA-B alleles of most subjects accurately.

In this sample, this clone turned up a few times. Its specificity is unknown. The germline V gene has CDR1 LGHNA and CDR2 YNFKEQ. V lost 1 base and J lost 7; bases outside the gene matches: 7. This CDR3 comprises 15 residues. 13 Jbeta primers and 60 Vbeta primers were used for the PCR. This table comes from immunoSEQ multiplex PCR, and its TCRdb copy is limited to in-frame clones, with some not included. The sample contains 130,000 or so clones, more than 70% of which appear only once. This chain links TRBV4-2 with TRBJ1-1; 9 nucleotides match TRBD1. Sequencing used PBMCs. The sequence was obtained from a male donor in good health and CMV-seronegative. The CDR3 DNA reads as TGTGCCAGCAGCCAAGGGGGACAGGGCAACTATGAAGCTTTCTTT. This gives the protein CASSQGGQGNYEAFF.